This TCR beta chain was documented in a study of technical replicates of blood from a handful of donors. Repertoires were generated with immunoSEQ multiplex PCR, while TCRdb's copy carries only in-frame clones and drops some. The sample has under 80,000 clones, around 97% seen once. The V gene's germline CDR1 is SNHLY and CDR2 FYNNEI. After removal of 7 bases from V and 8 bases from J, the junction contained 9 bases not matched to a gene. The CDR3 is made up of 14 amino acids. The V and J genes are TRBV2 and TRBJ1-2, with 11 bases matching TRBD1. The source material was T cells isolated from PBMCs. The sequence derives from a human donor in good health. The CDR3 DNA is TGTGCCAGCAAGGGACAGGGGGGAAGAGGCGGCTACACCTTC. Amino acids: CASKGQGGRGGYTF.